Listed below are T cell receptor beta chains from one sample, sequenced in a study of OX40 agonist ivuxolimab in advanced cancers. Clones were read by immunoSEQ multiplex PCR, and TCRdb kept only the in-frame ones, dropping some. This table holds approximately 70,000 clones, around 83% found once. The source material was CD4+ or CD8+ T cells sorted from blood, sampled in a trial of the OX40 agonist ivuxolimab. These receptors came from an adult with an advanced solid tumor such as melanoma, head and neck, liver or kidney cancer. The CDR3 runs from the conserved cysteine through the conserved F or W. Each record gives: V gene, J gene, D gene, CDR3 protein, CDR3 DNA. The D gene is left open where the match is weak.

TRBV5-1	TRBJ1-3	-	CASSLGVQGSGNTIYF	TGCGCCAGCAGCTTGGGGGTGCAGGGCTCTGGAAACACCATATATTTT
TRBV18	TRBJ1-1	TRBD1	CASSPGTGLLNTEAFF	TGTGCCAGCTCACCAGGGACAGGCCTACTGAACACTGAAGCTTTCTTT
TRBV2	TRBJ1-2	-	CASSGRGDVYGYTF	TGTGCCAGCAGTGGTCGGGGAGATGTCTATGGCTACACCTTC
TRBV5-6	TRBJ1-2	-	CASSLVSNYGYTF	TGTGCCAGCAGCCTCGTCAGTAACTATGGCTACACCTTC
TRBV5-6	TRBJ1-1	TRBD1	CASSLGQGSTEAFF	TGTGCCAGCAGCTTAGGACAGGGTTCGACTGAAGCTTTCTTT
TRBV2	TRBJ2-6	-	CAKLEPGSWANVLTF	TGTGCCAAACTTGAACCGGGCTCATGGGCCAACGTCCTGACTTTC
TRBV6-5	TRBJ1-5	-	CASSSPNQPQHF	TGTGCCAGCAGTTCACCAAATCAGCCCCAGCATTTT
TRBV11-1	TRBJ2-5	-	CASSLAGRGETQYF	TGTGCCAGCAGCTTAGCGGGACGGGGGGAGACCCAGTACTTC
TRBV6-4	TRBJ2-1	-	CASSRATEGKQFF	TGTGCCAGCAGTAGGGCGACCGAGGGGAAGCAGTTCTTC
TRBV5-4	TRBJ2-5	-	CASSIILGQETQYF	TGTGCCAGCAGCATTATACTAGGCCAAGAGACCCAGTACTTC